Given below is one T cell receptor (beta chain) in context. This CDR3 has 15 amino acids. Germline V lookup: CDR1 MNHEY, CDR2 SMNVEV (reference sequence). Trimming stripped 5 bases from V and 0 bases from J, with 13 bases between. The sample originates from a study of blood T cell repertoires in COVID-19. Study-level background: Samples came from the United States, Italy and Spain, spanning acute and convalescent COVID-19.

Here immunoSEQ multiplex PCR was the method, and the copy in TCRdb shows in-frame clones only, minus some. Among roughly 200,000 clones listed, around four fifths were seen once. Participants came from some 23 US areas, aged about 18 to 100 years. The chain employs TRBV27 and TRBJ1-1; no firm D call. The sequencing input was PBMCs or T cells enriched from blood (not recorded which). The sequence came from a man aged 40-55 years who had recovered from COVID-19. The CDR3, as DNA: TGTGCCAGCAGTCGCACCGGCGGGATGAACACTGAAGCTTTCTTT. Translating it yields CASSRTGGMNTEAFF.